The clone carrying this T cell receptor beta chain was picked up a small number of times. TCRdb re-called the 5' RACE reads through MiXCR, storing one row per CDR3 protein. The sample shows 250,000 to 350,000 distinct CDR3 sequences, 13% to 15% of them seen only once. The sample is drawn from a study of T-cell memory formation after mild COVID-19. In germline, CDR1 is LNHNV, CDR2 YYDKDF (reference sequence). The CDR3 runs to 12 residues. Trimming removed 3 bases from V and 9 bases from J, with 9 bases in between. The source material was PBMCs or a T cell subset sorted from them (not recorded which). V and J are TRBV15 and TRBJ2-1; possibly TRBD1 or TRBD2 for D (5 bases each). The clonotype was recovered from a man between 18 and 35 years old who had mild COVID-19 (a few samples of this study predate the infection). Cell type and time point are not known. The CDR3 coding sequence is TGTGCCACCAGCAGGGGGGAGCTTGAGCAGTTCTTC. Translating gives CATSRGELEQFF.